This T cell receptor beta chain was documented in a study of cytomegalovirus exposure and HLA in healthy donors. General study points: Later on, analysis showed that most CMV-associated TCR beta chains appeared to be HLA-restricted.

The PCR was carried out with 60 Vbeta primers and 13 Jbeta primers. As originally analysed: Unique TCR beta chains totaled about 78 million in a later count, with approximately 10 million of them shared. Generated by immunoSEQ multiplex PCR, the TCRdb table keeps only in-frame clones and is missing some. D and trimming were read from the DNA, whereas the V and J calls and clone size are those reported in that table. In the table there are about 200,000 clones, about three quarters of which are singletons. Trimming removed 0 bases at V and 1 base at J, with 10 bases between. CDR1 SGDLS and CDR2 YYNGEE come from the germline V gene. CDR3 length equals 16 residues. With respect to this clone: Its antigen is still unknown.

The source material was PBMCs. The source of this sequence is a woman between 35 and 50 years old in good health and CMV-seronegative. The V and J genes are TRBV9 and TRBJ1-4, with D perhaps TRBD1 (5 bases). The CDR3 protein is CASSVGYGGTNEKLFF. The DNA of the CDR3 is TGTGCCAGCAGCGTAGGGTACGGGGGAACTAATGAAAAACTGTTTTTT.